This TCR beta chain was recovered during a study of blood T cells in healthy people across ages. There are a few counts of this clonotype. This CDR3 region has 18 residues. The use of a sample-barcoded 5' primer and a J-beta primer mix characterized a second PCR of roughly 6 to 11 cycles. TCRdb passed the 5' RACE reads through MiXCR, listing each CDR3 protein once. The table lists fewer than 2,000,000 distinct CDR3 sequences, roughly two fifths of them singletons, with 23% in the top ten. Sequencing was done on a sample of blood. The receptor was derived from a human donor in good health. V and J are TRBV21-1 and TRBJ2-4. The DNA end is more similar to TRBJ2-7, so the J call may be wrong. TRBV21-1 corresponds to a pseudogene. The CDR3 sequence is CASSKALPQETLTYEQYF. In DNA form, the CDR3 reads TGTGCCAGCAGCAAAGCGCTTCCCCAGGAGACGCTCACCTACGAGCAGTACTTC.